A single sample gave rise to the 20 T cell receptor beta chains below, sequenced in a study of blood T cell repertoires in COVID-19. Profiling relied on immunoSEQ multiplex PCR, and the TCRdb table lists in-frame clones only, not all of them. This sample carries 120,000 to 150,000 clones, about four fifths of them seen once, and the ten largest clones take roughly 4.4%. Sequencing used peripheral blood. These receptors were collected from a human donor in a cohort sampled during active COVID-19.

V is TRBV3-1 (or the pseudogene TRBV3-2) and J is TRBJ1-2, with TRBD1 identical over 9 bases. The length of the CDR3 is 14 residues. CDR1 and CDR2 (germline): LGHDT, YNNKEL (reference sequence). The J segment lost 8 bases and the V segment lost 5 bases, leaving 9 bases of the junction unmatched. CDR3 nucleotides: TGTGCCAGCAGCTTCTTACAGGGGGCTGAGGGCTACACCTTC. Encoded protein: CASSFLQGAEGYTF.

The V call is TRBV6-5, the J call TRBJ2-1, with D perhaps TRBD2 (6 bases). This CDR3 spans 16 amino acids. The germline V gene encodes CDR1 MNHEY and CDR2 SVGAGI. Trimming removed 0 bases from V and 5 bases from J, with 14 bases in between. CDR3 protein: CASSYSFSGNDNEQFF. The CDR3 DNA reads TGTGCCAGCAGTTACTCGTTTAGCGGAAACGACAATGAGCAGTTCTTC.

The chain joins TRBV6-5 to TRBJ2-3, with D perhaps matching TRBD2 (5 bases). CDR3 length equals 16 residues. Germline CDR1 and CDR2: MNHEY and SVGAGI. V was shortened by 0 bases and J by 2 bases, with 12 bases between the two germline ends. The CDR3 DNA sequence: TGTGCCAGCAGTTACTCAATGATCGGGATCACAGATACGCAGTATTTT. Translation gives CASSYSMIGITDTQYF.

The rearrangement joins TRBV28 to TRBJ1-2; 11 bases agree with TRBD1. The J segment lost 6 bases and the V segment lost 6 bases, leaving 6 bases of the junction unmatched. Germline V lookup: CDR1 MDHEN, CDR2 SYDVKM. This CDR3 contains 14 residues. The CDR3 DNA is TGTGCCAGCAGACGGACAGGGGGCTTAAATGGCTACACCTTC. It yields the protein CASRRTGGLNGYTF.

The CDR3 region is CASSLMGSQETQYF. The CDR3 bases are TGTGCCAGCAGCTTGATGGGGAGCCAAGAGACCCAGTACTTC. The V gene is TRBV5-5, the J gene TRBJ2-5; a possible D gene is TRBD2 (5 bases). The V end was cut by 1 base, the J end by 1 base, with 8 bases between. The CDR3 loop spans 14 amino acids. Germline V gene sequence: CDR1 SGHKS, CDR2 YYEKEE (reference sequence).

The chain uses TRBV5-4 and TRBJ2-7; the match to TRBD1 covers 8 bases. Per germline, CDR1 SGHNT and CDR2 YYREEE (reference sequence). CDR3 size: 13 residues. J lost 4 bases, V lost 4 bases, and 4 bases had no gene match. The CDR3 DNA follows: TGTGCCAGCAGCCGGGACAGGCATTACGAGCAGTACGTC. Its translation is CASSRDRHYEQYV.

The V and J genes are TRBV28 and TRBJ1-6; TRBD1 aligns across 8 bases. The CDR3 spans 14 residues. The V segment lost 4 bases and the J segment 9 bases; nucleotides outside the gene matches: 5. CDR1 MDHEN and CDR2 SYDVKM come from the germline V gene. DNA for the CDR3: TGTGCCAGCAGTTCGACAGGGGACGTTTCACCCCTCCACTTT. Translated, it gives CASSSTGDVSPLHF.

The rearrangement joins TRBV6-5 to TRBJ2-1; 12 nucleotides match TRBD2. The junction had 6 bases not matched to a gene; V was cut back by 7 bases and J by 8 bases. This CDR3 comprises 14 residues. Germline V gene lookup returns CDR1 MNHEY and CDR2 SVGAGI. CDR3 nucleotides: TGTGCCAGCATATGGACTAGCGGGGTTGATGAGCAGTTCTTC. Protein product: CASIWTSGVDEQFF.

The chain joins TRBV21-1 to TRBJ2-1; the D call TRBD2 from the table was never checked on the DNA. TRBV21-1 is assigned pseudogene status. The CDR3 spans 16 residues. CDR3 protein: CASTGGAYWSYNEQFF. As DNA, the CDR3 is TGTGCCAGCACTGGGGGGGCGTATTGGTCCTACAATGAGCAGTTCTTC.

CDR3 sequence: CASSLASGLGWTDTQYF. CDR3 DNA sequence: TGTGCCAGCAGCTTGGCTAGCGGGTTGGGTTGGACAGATACGCAGTATTTT. The chain couples TRBV7-9 to TRBJ2-3; 8 bases map to TRBD2. The CDR3 covers 17 residues. The ends lost 3 bases at V and 3 bases at J; junction bases unmatched: 11. Germline loops: CDR1 SEHNR, CDR2 FQNEAQ (reference sequence). The entire variable domain, with the rest obtained from reference TRBV7-9 and TRBJ2-3, is as follows: DTGVSQNPRHKITKRGQNVTFRCDPISEHNRLYWYRQTLGQGPEFLTYFQNEAQLEKSRLLSDRFSAERPKGSFSTLEIQRTEQGDSAMYLCASSLASGLGWTDTQYFGPGTRLTVL.

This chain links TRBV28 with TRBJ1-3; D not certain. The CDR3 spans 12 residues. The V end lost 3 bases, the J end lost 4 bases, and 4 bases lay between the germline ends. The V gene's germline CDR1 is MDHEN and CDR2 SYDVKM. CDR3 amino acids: CASSFSGNTIYF. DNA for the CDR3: TGTGCCAGCAGTTTTTCAGGAAACACCATATATTTT.

CDR3 protein: CAVGGVGTEAFF. The CDR3, as DNA: TGTGCCGTTGGGGGGGTGGGCACTGAAGCTTTCTTT. J is TRBJ1-1 and V is TRBV10-3, with D possibly TRBD1 on 5 matching bases. The CDR3 is 12 residues long. Trimming removed 11 bases at V and 4 bases at J, with 14 bases between. Germline lookup yields CDR1 ENHRY and CDR2 SYGVKD.

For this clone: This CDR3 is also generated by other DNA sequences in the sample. CDR3 residues: CASREQGSGANVLTF. Written as DNA, the CDR3 is TGCGCCAGCAGGGAGCAGGGATCTGGGGCCAACGTCCTGACTTTC. The V and J genes are TRBV5-1 and TRBJ2-6; D is perhaps TRBD1 (5 bases). This CDR3 contains 15 residues. V was cut by 5 bases and J by 1 base, with 10 bases left in between. CDR1 and CDR2 from the germline V gene are SGHRS and YFSETQ.

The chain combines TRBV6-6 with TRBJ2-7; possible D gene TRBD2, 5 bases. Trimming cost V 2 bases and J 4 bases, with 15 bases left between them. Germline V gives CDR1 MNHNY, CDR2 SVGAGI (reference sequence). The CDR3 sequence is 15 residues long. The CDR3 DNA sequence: TGTGCCAGCAGTTACGTGTGGCGGGTTCCATACGAGCAGTACTTC. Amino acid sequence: CASSYVWRVPYEQYF.

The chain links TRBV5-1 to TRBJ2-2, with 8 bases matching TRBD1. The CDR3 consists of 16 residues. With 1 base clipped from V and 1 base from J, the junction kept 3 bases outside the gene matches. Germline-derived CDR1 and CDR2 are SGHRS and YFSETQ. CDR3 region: CASSLLGQGNTGELFF. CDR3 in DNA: TGCGCCAGCAGCTTGTTAGGACAGGGGAACACCGGGGAGCTGTTTTTT.

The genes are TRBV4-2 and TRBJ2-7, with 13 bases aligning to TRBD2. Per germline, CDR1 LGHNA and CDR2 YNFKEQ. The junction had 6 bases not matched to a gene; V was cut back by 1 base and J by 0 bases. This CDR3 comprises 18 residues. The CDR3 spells CASSQGLAGGLLSYEQYF. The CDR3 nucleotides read TGTGCCAGCAGCCAAGGACTAGCGGGGGGCCTACTCTCCTACGAGCAGTACTTC.

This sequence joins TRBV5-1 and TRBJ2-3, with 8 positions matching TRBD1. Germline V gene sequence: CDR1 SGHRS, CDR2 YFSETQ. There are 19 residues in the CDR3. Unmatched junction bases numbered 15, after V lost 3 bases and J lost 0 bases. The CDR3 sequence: CASSSSGGAGQLSTDTQYF. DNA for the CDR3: TGCGCCAGCAGCTCCTCAGGGGGCGCGGGGCAACTAAGCACAGATACGCAGTATTTT.

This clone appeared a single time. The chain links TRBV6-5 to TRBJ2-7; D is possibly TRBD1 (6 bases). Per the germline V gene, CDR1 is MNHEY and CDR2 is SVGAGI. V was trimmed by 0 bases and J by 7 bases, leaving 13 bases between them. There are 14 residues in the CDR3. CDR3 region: CASSYSFTGKEQYF. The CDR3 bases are TGTGCCAGCAGTTACTCGTTCACAGGGAAAGAGCAGTACTTC.

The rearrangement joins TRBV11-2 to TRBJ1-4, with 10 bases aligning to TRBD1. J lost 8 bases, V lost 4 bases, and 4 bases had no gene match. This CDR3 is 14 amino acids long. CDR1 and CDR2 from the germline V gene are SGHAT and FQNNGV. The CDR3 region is CASSYTGQGEKLFF. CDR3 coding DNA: TGTGCCAGCAGCTACACGGGACAGGGGGAAAAACTGTTTTTT. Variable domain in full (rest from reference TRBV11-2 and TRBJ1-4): EAGVAQSPRYKIIEKRQSVAFWCNPISGHATLYWYQQILGQGPKLLIQFQNNGVVDDSQLPKDRFSAERLKGVDSTLKIQPAKLEDSAVYLCASSYTGQGEKLFFGSGTQLSVL.

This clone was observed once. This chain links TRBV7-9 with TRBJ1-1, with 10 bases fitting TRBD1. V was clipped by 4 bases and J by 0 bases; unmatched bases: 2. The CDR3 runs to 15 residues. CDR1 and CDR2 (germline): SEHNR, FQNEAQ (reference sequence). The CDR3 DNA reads TGTGCCAGCAGCTGGACAGGGGGGATGAACACTGAAGCTTTCTTT. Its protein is CASSWTGGMNTEAFF.